Listed below are T cell receptor beta chains from one sample, sequenced in a study of blood T cell repertoires in COVID-19. Libraries were prepared by immunoSEQ multiplex PCR; TCRdb keeps only in-frame clonotypes and omits some of them. The sample includes 180,000 or so clones, around nine tenths seen only once; the top ten take 3% to 4%. The sequenced sample was peripheral blood. The receptors shown here come from a man between 65 and 85 years old with acute or convalescent COVID-19. CDR3s include the opening cysteine and the closing phenylalanine or tryptophan. Each record gives: clone size, J gene, V gene, D gene, CDR3 protein, CDR3 DNA. A D gene is named only where the DNA matches it firmly. Size values are once, few and many counts, or a class for expanded clones, and some rows have none.

size: .; J: TRBJ2-7; V: TRBV27; D: TRBD1; CDR3: CASSSYRGYEQYF; DNA: TGTGCCAGCAGTTCCTACAGGGGCTACGAGCAGTACTTC
size: .; J: TRBJ1-5; V: TRBV10-1; D: .; CDR3: CATSASGNQPQHF; DNA: TGCGCCACCTCCGCCTCAGGGAATCAGCCCCAGCATTTT
size: .; J: TRBJ2-7; V: TRBV5-1; D: TRBD1; CDR3: CASSAGQGGYEQYF; DNA: TGCGCCAGCAGCGCAGGACAGGGGGGCTACGAGCAGTACTTC
size: .; J: TRBJ1-6; V: TRBV27; D: .; CDR3: CASSSRAITGLRLSPLHF; DNA: TGTGCCAGCAGCTCACGGGCCATCACAGGGCTAAGGCTGTCACCCCTCCACTTT
size: .; J: TRBJ1-1; V: TRBV27; D: TRBD1; CDR3: CASSLDRVTEAFF; DNA: TGTGCCAGCAGTCTAGACAGGGTTACTGAAGCTTTCTTT
size: .; J: TRBJ2-5; V: TRBV28; D: .; CDR3: CASLTRGNQETQYF; DNA: TGTGCCAGCTTGACACGGGGGAACCAAGAGACCCAGTACTTC
size: .; J: TRBJ2-6; V: TRBV7-3; D: .; CDR3: CASSPEAANVLTF; DNA: TGTGCCAGCAGCCCGGAGGCGGCCAACGTCCTGACTTTC
size: .; J: TRBJ1-1; V: TRBV5-4; D: .; CDR3: CASSLDRYEAFF; DNA: TGTGCCAGCAGCTTGGACAGATATGAAGCTTTCTTT
size: .; J: TRBJ1-1; V: TRBV7-8; D: TRBD1; CDR3: CASSRQGGPEAFF; DNA: TGTGCCAGCAGCCGACAGGGCGGACCTGAAGCTTTCTTT
size: .; J: TRBJ1-1; V: TRBV3-1/TRBV3-2; D: TRBD1; CDR3: CASSQDRPNTEAFF; DNA: TGTGCCAGCAGCCAGGACAGGCCGAACACTGAAGCTTTCTTT
size: .; J: TRBJ2-7; V: TRBV24-1; D: TRBD2; CDR3: CATSDSGSGPYEQYF; DNA: TGTGCCACCAGTGATTCTGGTAGCGGGCCCTACGAGCAGTACTTC
size: .; J: TRBJ1-4; V: TRBV4-3; D: .; CDR3: CASSHQPGHNAEKLFF; DNA: TGCGCCAGCAGCCACCAACCGGGACATAACGCTGAAAAACTGTTTTTT
size: .; J: TRBJ1-2; V: TRBV4-3; D: TRBD1; CDR3: CASSRDRDLTF; DNA: TGCGCCAGCAGCCGGGACAGGGACTTAACCTTC
size: once; J: TRBJ2-1; V: TRBV5-6; D: .; CDR3: CASSADSRGTQFF; DNA: TGTGCCAGCAGCGCGGACAGTAGGGGGACGCAGTTCTTC
size: .; J: TRBJ2-7; V: TRBV5-1; D: .; CDR3: CASSLAGTYEQYF; DNA: TGCGCCAGCAGCTTGGCCGGGACCTACGAGCAGTACTTC
size: .; J: TRBJ2-4; V: TRBV28; D: TRBD2; CDR3: CASGEGAKNIQYF; DNA: TGTGCCAGCGGGGAGGGGGCCAAAAACATTCAGTACTTC